This TCR beta chain emerged from a study of regulatory T cells in long-lasting Graves disease. Sequencing libraries for TCR beta were prepared with iRepertoire HTBI primers and Arm-PCR of CDR3 regions. TCRdb re-called the multiplex PCR reads through MiXCR, storing one row per CDR3 protein. The sample holds 450,000 to 650,000 distinct CDR3 sequences; roughly 16% are singletons and the top ten take around a quarter. Unmatched junction bases numbered 3, after V lost 3 bases and J lost 0 bases. This CDR3 region has 15 residues. Germline V lookup: CDR1 SGHAT, CDR2 FQNNGV. At least ten counts were recorded for this clonotype. The time point was: newly diagnosed GD, antithyroid drugs for less than 3 months. RNA isolated from PBMCs was used to make the TCR library. This same sample was also part of a study on T cells in Graves' hyperthyroidism and ophthalmopathy.

The genes are TRBV11-2 and TRBJ2-3; 7 positions match TRBD1. The sequencing here drew on peripheral blood mononuclear cells (PBMCs), taken at new diagnosis, from a patient treated with antithyroid drugs. This receptor was identified in a woman in her forties or fifties with Graves disease. The CDR3 loop is CASSFDRASTDTQYF. In DNA form, the CDR3 reads TGTGCCAGCAGCTTCGACAGGGCCAGCACAGATACGCAGTATTTT. The whole variable domain, filled in from reference TRBV11-2 and TRBJ2-3, reads EAGVAQSPRYKIIEKRQSVAFWCNPISGHATLYWYQQILGQGPKLLIQFQNNGVVDDSQLPKDRFSAERLKGVDSTLKIQPAKLEDSAVYLCASSFDRASTDTQYFGPGTRLTVL.